Below, one TCR beta chain is given with its context. The antigen this receptor binds is unknown. Per-base qualities were not stored, and no clone one base away is much larger. This record comes from a study of control samples from healthy donors and cancer patients (TCRdb year 2020). Library preparation was by the immunoSEQ multiplex PCR assay. TCRdb mirrors the immuneACCESS table, restricted to in-frame sequences. Some clones are absent from its copies; in checked studies, under half trace to an unresolved V gene, and the reason for the others is unknown. The sample table shows 400,000 to 500,000 clones, and 75% to 95% are seen once. Jointly, the top ten make up more than 6% of the sample. Sequenced input: PBMCs. This clonotype was sampled from a man aged 35-49 years with head and neck cancer.

The CDR3 protein: CASAIQFRSGNTIYF. The DNA is TGTGCCAGCGCCATACAGTTCCGCTCTGGAAACACCATATATTTT. The receptor chain draws on TRBV19 and TRBJ1-3; the D segment cannot be called with confidence. From the germline V gene (reference sequence), CDR1 is LNHDA and CDR2 is SQIVND. V was cut back by 9 bases and J by 0 bases, leaving a gap of 15 bases between them. From its cysteine to its phenylalanine, the CDR3 spans 15 amino acids. The DNA shown is the 45-base CDR3, in frame from base 1.